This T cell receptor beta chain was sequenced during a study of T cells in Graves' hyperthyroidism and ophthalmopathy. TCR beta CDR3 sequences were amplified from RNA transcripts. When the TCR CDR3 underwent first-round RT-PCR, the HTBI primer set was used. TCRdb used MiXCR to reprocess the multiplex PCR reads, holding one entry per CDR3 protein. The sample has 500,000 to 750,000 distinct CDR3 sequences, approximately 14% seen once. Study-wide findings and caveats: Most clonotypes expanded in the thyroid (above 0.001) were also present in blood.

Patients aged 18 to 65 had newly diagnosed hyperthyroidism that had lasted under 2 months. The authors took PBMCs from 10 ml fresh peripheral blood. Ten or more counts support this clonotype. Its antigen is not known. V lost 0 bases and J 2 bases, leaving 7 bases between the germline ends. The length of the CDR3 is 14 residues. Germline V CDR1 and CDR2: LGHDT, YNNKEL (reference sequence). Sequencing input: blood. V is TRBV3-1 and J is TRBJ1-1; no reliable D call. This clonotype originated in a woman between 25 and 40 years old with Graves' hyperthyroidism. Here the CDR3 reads CASSQDQANTEAFF. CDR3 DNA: TGTGCCAGCAGCCAAGATCAAGCAAACACTGAAGCTTTCTTT.